The 17 T cell receptor beta chains listed next were all sequenced from one sample in a study of PD-1 blockade in classical Hodgkin lymphoma. The data were produced by immunoSEQ multiplex PCR, yet TCRdb's version contains in-frame clones alone and is incomplete. The sample shows about 100,000 clones, around 88% of them seen only once. All patients experienced relapse after autologous stem cell transplantation, and brentuximab vedotin exposure was variable. The material sequenced was peripheral blood mononuclear cells (PBMCs), taken before the second cycle of nivolumab. Receptors originate from a human donor with classical Hodgkin lymphoma.

The chain has TRBV9 and TRBJ2-7, with 8 bases fitting TRBD1. CDR3 length equals 14 residues. The germline gives CDR1 SGDLS, CDR2 YYNGEE. The V gene end was trimmed by 4 bases and the J gene end by 2 bases; junction bases not matched to a gene: 5. CDR3 coding DNA: TGTGCCAGCAGCCCGGGACAGGTCCCCTACGAGCAGTACTTC. This gives the protein CASSPGQVPYEQYF.

This clone has a handful of counts. The chain has TRBV28 and TRBJ2-2, with D perhaps matching TRBD1 or TRBD2 (5 bases each). Between the trimmed V and J ends, which lost 3 bases and 7 bases, there was a span of 15 bases. The CDR3 is made up of 15 amino acids. Germline-derived CDR1 and CDR2 are MDHEN and SYDVKM. CDR3 DNA sequence: TGTGCCAGCAGTTTTCAGGGTTTGCGGGTCGGGGAGCTGTTTTTT. Translating gives CASSFQGLRVGELFF. Combining the CDR3 with reference TRBV28 and TRBJ2-2 gives the whole variable domain DVKVTQSSRYLVKRTGEKVFLECVQDMDHENMFWYRQDPGLGLRLIYFSYDVKMKEKGDIPEGYSVSREKKERFSLILESASTNQTSMYLCASSFQGLRVGELFFGEGSRLTVL.

The rearrangement uses TRBV18 and TRBJ2-5; tentatively, D is TRBD2 (6 bases). CDR1 and CDR2 from the germline V gene are KGHSH and LQKENI. The length of the CDR3 is 16 residues. V lost 0 bases and J 2 bases, leaving 13 bases between the germline ends. The CDR3 sequence: CASSPPASGLQETQYF. The CDR3 DNA reads as TGTGCCAGCTCACCACCGGCCAGCGGGCTTCAAGAGACCCAGTACTTC.

The chain recombines TRBV7-9 with TRBJ2-3; D might be TRBD1 or TRBD2, each matching 5 bases. The V end was cut by 4 bases, the J end by 0 bases, with 14 bases between. Per the germline V gene, CDR1 is SEHNR and CDR2 is FQNEAQ (reference sequence). CDR3 length: 16 amino acids. For the CDR3, the DNA is TGTGCCAGCAGCTCACGGGACGCCGTGAGCACAGATACGCAGTATTTT. This encodes CASSSRDAVSTDTQYF. The full variable domain, rest sourced from reference TRBV7-9 and TRBJ2-3, is DTGVSQNPRHKITKRGQNVTFRCDPISEHNRLYWYRQTLGQGPEFLTYFQNEAQLEKSRLLSDRFSAERPKGSFSTLEIQRTEQGDSAMYLCASSSRDAVSTDTQYFGPGTRLTVL.

The chain employs TRBV4-1 and TRBJ2-7; D is possibly TRBD1 or TRBD2 (6 bases each). The CDR3 has 18 amino acids. V was pared by 2 bases and J by 6 bases, with 26 bases between. Germline V gene data show CDR1 as MGHRA and CDR2 as YSYEKL. The DNA of the CDR3 is TGCGCCAGCAGCCAACCCCGAGACGTGTGGGCGGGGACATTCGAGCAGTACTTC. Encoded protein: CASSQPRDVWAGTFEQYF.

This rearrangement joins TRBV7-9 to TRBJ2-3, with TRBD1 matching 8 bases. Germline lookup yields CDR1 SEHNR and CDR2 FQNEAQ (reference sequence). The CDR3 totals 18 residues. Trimming removed 2 bases from V and 5 bases from J; junction bases left unmatched: 15. The CDR3, as DNA: TGTGCCAGCAGCTTACCTAACGCCCCGACAGGGGAAGGAGATACGCAGTATTTT. Encoded protein: CASSLPNAPTGEGDTQYF.

The chain recombines TRBV27 with TRBJ2-2; 8 bases match TRBD1. The germline CDR1 and CDR2 sequences are MNHEY and SMNVEV (reference sequence). CDR3 length: 16 residues. Unmatched junction bases numbered 7, after V lost 3 bases and J lost 4 bases. The CDR3 sequence is CASSFLRGLGTGELFF. In DNA, the CDR3 is TGTGCCAGCAGTTTTCTCAGGGGGCTGGGCACCGGGGAGCTGTTTTTT.

The rearrangement links TRBV21-1 to TRBJ2-1; the D call TRBD1 from the table was never checked on the DNA. TRBV21-1 is annotated as a pseudogene. The CDR3 has 15 residues. In DNA form, the CDR3 reads TGTGCCAGCAGCTTCTCCGGGACAGGGGACAATGAGCAGTTCTTC. Translation: CASSFSGTGDNEQFF.

This chain uses TRBV15 with TRBJ1-1; D unclear. Deletions cut 0 bases from V and 0 bases from J, with 2 bases between. Germline V gene sequence: CDR1 LNHNV, CDR2 YYDKDF (reference sequence). The CDR3 covers 13 residues. CDR3 in amino acids: CATSRDLNTEAFF. The CDR3 nucleotides are TGTGCCACCAGCAGAGATTTGAACACTGAAGCTTTCTTT.

The rearrangement joins TRBV28 to TRBJ2-7, with D unresolved. The V end lost 9 bases, the J end lost 2 bases, and 2 bases lay between the germline ends. Germline V gene data show CDR1 as MDHEN and CDR2 as SYDVKM. The CDR3 length is 9 residues. The CDR3, as DNA: TGTGCCAGGACCTACGAGCAGTACTTC. This translates into CARTYEQYF.

The chain combines TRBV27 with TRBJ2-7; 7 positions match TRBD2. V lost 2 bases, J lost 3 bases, and 4 bases stayed unmatched. Per germline, CDR1 MNHEY and CDR2 SMNVEV (reference sequence). The CDR3 totals 14 residues. In DNA form, the CDR3 reads TGTGCCAGCAGTTTAGGGGGGGGTGACTACGAGCAGTACTTC. It is translated as CASSLGGGDYEQYF.

The CDR3 protein is CASSLAPGQGGVYEQYF. Written as DNA, the CDR3 is TGCGCCAGCAGCTTGGCACCGGGACAGGGGGGAGTGTACGAGCAGTACTTC. This chain links TRBV5-1 with TRBJ2-7, with 11 bases identical to TRBD1. CDR3 length: 17 residues. The germline V gene has CDR1 SGHRS and CDR2 YFSETQ. V dropped 0 bases and J dropped 4; count of bases not matched to a gene: 9.

This rearrangement joins TRBV23-1 to TRBJ1-5; D gene uncertain. TRBV23-1 is known as an ORF, though its function is uncertain. V lost 0 bases, J lost 1 base, and 10 bases lay in between. The CDR3 runs 16 residues. The chain's CDR3 is CASSQSNLPSNQPQHF. DNA of the CDR3: TGCGCCAGCAGTCAATCGAATTTACCGAGCAATCAGCCCCAGCATTTT.

V usage is TRBV6-5 and J usage is TRBJ2-7, with D tentatively TRBD2 (5 bases). Germline-derived CDR1 and CDR2 are MNHEY and SVGAGI. The CDR3 sequence is 14 residues long. Trimming left V 5 bases short and J 2 bases short, with 13 bases between. The CDR3 loop reads CASSPRAGAYEQYF. The CDR3 DNA is TGTGCCAGCAGTCCGCGGGCCGGGGCCTACGAGCAGTACTTC.

The rearrangement links TRBV29-1 to TRBJ2-3, with a possible D match to TRBD1 (5 bases). The ends were cut back, 1 base at V and 1 base at J, with 15 bases in the middle. The CDR3 totals 16 residues. The germline V gene has CDR1 SQVTM and CDR2 ANQGSEA. CDR3 protein: CSVEGLETVRTDTQYF. CDR3 coding DNA: TGCAGCGTTGAAGGCCTGGAGACAGTTCGCACAGATACGCAGTATTTT.

J is TRBJ2-3 and V is TRBV5-8; 7 bases match TRBD1. The CDR3 extends over 15 amino acids. Germline lookup yields CDR1 SGHTS and CDR2 YDEGEE. V gave up 4 bases and J gave up 0 bases; unmatched junction bases: 5. The CDR3 here is CASSTQGFSTDTQYF. The CDR3 DNA follows: TGTGCCAGCAGCACACAGGGGTTTAGCACAGATACGCAGTATTTT.

In its sample, this clone was seen a few times. This chain connects TRBV19 to TRBJ1-1; a possible D gene is TRBD1 (6 bases). CDR3 size: 16 residues. CDR1 and CDR2 (germline): LNHDA, SQIVND (reference sequence). Trimming pared 5 bases from V and 4 bases from J, leaving 20 bases between. As DNA, the CDR3 is TGTGCCAGTAGTGCTCGGCTTCAGGGGTGGTCCACTGAAGCTTTCTTT. This sequence encodes CASSARLQGWSTEAFF.